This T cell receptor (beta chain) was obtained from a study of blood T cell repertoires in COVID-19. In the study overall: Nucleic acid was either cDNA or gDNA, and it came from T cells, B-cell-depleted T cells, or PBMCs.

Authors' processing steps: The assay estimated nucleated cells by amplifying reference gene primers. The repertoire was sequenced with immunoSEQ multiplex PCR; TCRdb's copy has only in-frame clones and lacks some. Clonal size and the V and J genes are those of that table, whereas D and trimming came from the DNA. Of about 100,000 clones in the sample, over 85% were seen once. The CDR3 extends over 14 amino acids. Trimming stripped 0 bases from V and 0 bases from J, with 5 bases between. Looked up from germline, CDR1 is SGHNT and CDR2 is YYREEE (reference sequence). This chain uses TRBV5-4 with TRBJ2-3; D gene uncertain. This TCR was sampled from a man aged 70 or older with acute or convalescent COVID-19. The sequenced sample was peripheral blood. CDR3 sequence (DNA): TGTGCCAGCAGCTTGGGAACTAGCACAGATACGCAGTATTTT. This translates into CASSLGTSTDTQYF.